The 22 T cell receptor beta chains given below trace back to one sample, sequenced in a study of naive and memory T cell subsets. No antigen is known for these receptors. Study conclusions and caveats: Possibly reflecting memory cells re-expressing CD45RA, a few larger clonotypes occurred in naive repertoires, especially CD8.

An equimolar mix of two oligonucleotides served as the beta constant-region primer for TRBC1 and TRBC2. The ligated cDNA underwent four PCR rounds using SP2 and nested alpha and beta constant-region primers. TCRdb itself ran the UMI-ligation and nested PCR reads through MiXCR, one entry per CDR3 protein. Found here are approximately 150,000 distinct CDR3 sequences, around 21% of them singletons; the top ten hold roughly 0.63%. Specimen: naive CD8+ T cells from blood. These receptors originate from a human donor in good health.

V is TRBV28 and J is TRBJ1-1; D possibly corresponds to TRBD1 (5 bases). The CDR3 contains 15 residues. Trimming removed 3 bases at V and 0 bases at J, with 11 bases between. Looked up from germline, CDR1 is MDHEN and CDR2 is SYDVKM. Written as DNA, the CDR3 is TGTGCCAGCAGTTTCACCAGACAGTTGAACACTGAAGCTTTCTTT. Translation gives CASSFTRQLNTEAFF.

The gene calls are TRBV7-6 and TRBJ2-7, with D perhaps matching TRBD2 (6 bases). Trimming shortened V by 0 bases and J by 6 bases, and 12 bases separated the two germline ends. The germline CDR1 and CDR2 sequences are SGHVS and FNYEAQ. The CDR3 length is 14 residues. The CDR3 spells CASSLAGGGSEQYF. CDR3 in DNA: TGTGCCAGCAGCTTAGCGGGAGGTGGTTCCGAGCAGTACTTC.

This clonotype showed up just a few times. The chain recombines TRBV30 with TRBJ2-3; tentatively, D is TRBD2 (6 bases). Between the trimmed V and J ends, which lost 3 bases and 2 bases, there was a span of 12 bases. Germline V lookup: CDR1 GTSNPN, CDR2 SVGIG (reference sequence). The CDR3 runs to 14 residues. This CDR3 is CAWSNGGPTDTQYF. As DNA, the CDR3 is TGTGCCTGGAGCAACGGAGGGCCCACAGATACGCAGTATTTT.

The chain employs TRBV4-1 and TRBJ2-3; possible D gene TRBD1, 6 bases. Per germline, CDR1 MGHRA and CDR2 YSYEKL. The CDR3 loop spans 16 amino acids. V was pared by 1 base and J by 4 bases, with 15 bases between. CDR3 sequence (DNA): TGCGCCAGCAGCCAAGTGGGACACCTACTAGCAGATACGCAGTATTTT. Residues: CASSQVGHLLADTQYF.

The chain links TRBV7-2 to TRBJ2-3; tentative D call: TRBD2 (5 bases). The CDR3 consists of 17 residues. The germline gives CDR1 SGHTA, CDR2 FQGNSA. Trimming removed 6 bases at V and 9 bases at J, with 28 bases between. The CDR3 spells CASSFHREQLVRVTQYF. The CDR3 bases are TGTGCCAGCAGTTTTCATCGGGAACAGCTGGTTCGTGTCACGCAGTATTTT.

The rearrangement links TRBV27 to TRBJ1-2, with a tentative D call TRBD1 (6 bases). The CDR3 totals 14 residues. V was cut by 5 bases and J by 3 bases, with 13 bases left in between. Germline loops: CDR1 MNHEY, CDR2 SMNVEV (reference sequence). The DNA of the CDR3 is TGTGCCAGCAGTGCCTCAACAGGGTACTATGGCTACACCTTC. Protein sequence: CASSASTGYYGYTF.

This clonotype was seen only a few times. V gene TRBV5-1 combines with J gene TRBJ2-2; D is undetermined. CDR1 and CDR2 (germline): SGHRS, YFSETQ. This CDR3 region has 13 residues. Trimming took off 7 bases at V and 1 base at J, with 8 bases between the two ends. The CDR3 protein is CASLGQNTGELFF. CDR3 DNA: TGCGCCAGCCTAGGGCAGAACACCGGGGAGCTGTTTTTT.

The rearrangement uses TRBV2 and TRBJ1-6, with TRBD1 as a possible D gene (5 bases). The germline V gene has CDR1 SNHLY and CDR2 FYNNEI. CDR3 length equals 14 residues. V was pared by 6 bases and J by 7 bases, with 13 bases between. The CDR3 region has the DNA TGTGCCAGCAGCGAACGACGACAGAATTCACCCCTCCACTTT. It encodes CASSERRQNSPLHF.

This clonotype was seen a few times. The chain carries TRBV20-1 and TRBJ2-6; the D is unclear. V was pared by 1 base and J by 0 bases, with 7 bases between. The CDR3 is 15 residues long. Germline V gives CDR1 DFQATT, CDR2 SNEGSKA (reference sequence). This CDR3 reads CSARVTSSGANVLTF. CDR3 nucleotides: TGCAGTGCTAGAGTTACAAGCTCTGGGGCCAACGTCCTGACTTTC.

This clonotype was found a few times. V and J are TRBV25-1 and TRBJ1-2; D unresolved. Per the germline V gene, CDR1 is MGHDK and CDR2 is SYGVNS. The CDR3 is 15 amino acids. V was clipped by 0 bases and J by 2 bases, with 10 bases between them. The CDR3 region is CASSEYETGNYGYTF. CDR3 in DNA: TGTGCCAGCAGTGAATATGAGACGGGAAACTATGGCTACACCTTC.

The gene calls are TRBV10-3 and TRBJ2-7, with 7 bases that match TRBD2. Germline V gene sequence: CDR1 ENHRY, CDR2 SYGVKD. Trimming took 6 bases from V and 6 from J; bases not matched to a gene: 14. The CDR3 covers 15 residues. The CDR3 region has the DNA TGTGCCATCAGGGCCCCAGGACTAGAGTCCCTCGAGCAGTACTTC. Residues: CAIRAPGLESLEQYF.

This clonotype was seen only a few times. The chain combines TRBV19 with TRBJ1-5; TRBD1 matches 7 bases. The CDR3 loop spans 13 amino acids. The V and J ends lost 10 bases and 5 bases, in that order; junction bases with no gene match: 8. Per germline, CDR1 LNHDA and CDR2 SQIVND (reference sequence). CDR3 sequence reads: CATTTGSDQPQHF. The CDR3 DNA reads TGTGCCACCACGACAGGGAGCGATCAGCCCCAGCATTTT. The whole variable domain, remainder taken from reference TRBV19 and TRBJ1-5, is DGGITQSPKYLFRKEGQNVTLSCEQNLNHDAMYWYRQDPGQGLRLIYYSQIVNDFQKGDIAEGYSVSREKKESFPLTVTSAQKNPTAFYLCATTTGSDQPQHFGDGTRLSIL.

V and J are TRBV13 and TRBJ2-3, with 10 bases identical to TRBD2. The CDR3 has 21 residues. The germline gives CDR1 PRHDT, CDR2 FYEKMQ (reference sequence). The trim removed 4 bases at V and 1 base at J, leaving 20 bases unmatched. Here the CDR3 DNA reads TGTGCCAGCAGCTCACCAATCGGACTAGCGGACTCTGCGGGGGGCACAGATACGCAGTATTTT. This encodes CASSSPIGLADSAGGTDTQYF. Full variable domain (outside the CDR3, taken from reference TRBV13 and TRBJ2-3): AAGVIQSPRHLIKEKRETATLKCYPIPRHDTVYWYQQGPGQDPQFLISFYEKMQSDKGSIPDRFSAQQFSDYHSELNMSSLELGDSALYFCASSSPIGLADSAGGTDTQYFGPGTRLTVL.

This clonotype was recorded a few times. V gene TRBV2 combines with J gene TRBJ2-5; TRBD2 aligns across 9 bases. This CDR3 has 17 residues. Germline CDR1 is SNHLY and CDR2 is FYNNEI. J lost 5 bases, V lost 7 bases, and 17 bases had no gene match. CDR3 in amino acids: CASTGSFPSGIKETQYF. In nucleotides, the CDR3 is TGTGCCAGCACCGGCTCGTTTCCTAGCGGGATTAAGGAGACCCAGTACTTC.

The chain couples TRBV13 to TRBJ1-1, with 8 positions matching TRBD1. The CDR3 length is 12 residues. Per the germline V gene, CDR1 is PRHDT and CDR2 is FYEKMQ (reference sequence). Losses at the gene ends were 5 bases for V and 7 bases for J; bases not matched to a gene: 3. The CDR3 region has the DNA TGTGCCAGCAGCCATGGACAGGGTGAAGCTTTCTTT. It translates to CASSHGQGEAFF.

Concerning this clonotype itself: The CDR3 ends on some other residue instead of the conserved phenylalanine or tryptophan, so this is likely a read error. The rearrangement uses TRBV5-1 and TRBJ2-3; no clear D gene. The CDR3 contains 14 residues. Trimming took off 5 bases at V and 0 bases at J, with 10 bases between the two ends. From germline, CDR1 is SGHRS and CDR2 YFSETQ. The CDR3 protein is CASRFSYSTDTQYL. The CDR3 nucleotides read TGCGCCAGCAGATTCTCTTATAGCACAGATACGCAGTATTTA.

The chain is built from TRBV5-6 and TRBJ1-2; perhaps TRBD1 as D (5 bases). The V end was cut by 0 bases, the J end by 3 bases, with 9 bases between. Looked up from germline, CDR1 is SGHDT and CDR2 is YYEEEE. This CDR3 has 14 amino acids. The CDR3 sequence: CASSLGGDYYGYTF. In DNA form, the CDR3 reads TGTGCCAGCAGCTTGGGGGGGGACTACTATGGCTACACCTTC.

This rearrangement joins TRBV12-3 or TRBV12-4 to TRBJ2-1; no firm D call. Trimming stripped 5 bases from V and 9 bases from J, with 5 bases between. The CDR3 is made up of 10 amino acids. The CDR3 sequence is CASSNGEQFF. The CDR3 DNA reads TGTGCCAGCAGTAACGGTGAGCAGTTCTTC.

The rearrangement links TRBV20-1 to TRBJ2-3; D possibly corresponds to TRBD1 (6 bases). The V and J ends lost 5 bases and 0 bases respectively, with 12 bases between them. The CDR3 totals 14 residues. Germline values: CDR1 DFQATT, CDR2 SNEGSKA (reference sequence). CDR3 residues: CSAEPDSSTDTQYF. CDR3 nucleotide sequence: TGCAGTGCTGAGCCGGACAGTAGCACAGATACGCAGTATTTT.

This clonotype was counted between two and nine times. V and J are TRBV7-9 and TRBJ1-1; tentative D call: TRBD1 (5 bases). The V gene's germline CDR1 is SEHNR and CDR2 FQNEAQ (reference sequence). With 5 bases removed from V and 6 bases from J, the gap between germline ends came to 16 bases. The CDR3 length is 14 residues. CDR3 amino acids: CASSPQDGTAEAFF. CDR3 bases: TGTGCCAGCAGCCCCCAGGACGGGACCGCTGAAGCTTTCTTT.

This clonotype has a handful of counts. The V call is TRBV12-3 or TRBV12-4, the J call TRBJ2-7; D might be TRBD2 (6 bases). Trimming pared 4 bases from V and 0 bases from J, leaving 10 bases between. The CDR3 loop spans 14 amino acids. CDR3 DNA sequence: TGTGCCAGCAGTTCTAGCGTCAGCTCCTACGAGCAGTACTTC. Encoded protein: CASSSSVSSYEQYF.

This clonotype showed up just a few times. This sequence joins TRBV29-1 and TRBJ2-1; 10 positions agree with TRBD2. This CDR3 contains 14 residues. Unmatched junction bases numbered 8, after V lost 3 bases and J lost 9 bases. Germline-derived CDR1 and CDR2 are SQVTM and ANQGSEA. The DNA of the CDR3 is TGCAGCGTTGATCTTAGCGGGAGGAGTGGTGAGCAGTTCTTC. This translates into CSVDLSGRSGEQFF.